This is a list of T cell receptor beta chains from one sample in a study of CD4 T cells in relation to SARS-CoV-2 and coronaviruses. Their antigens are not known. The method was immunoSEQ multiplex PCR; TCRdb's version includes in-frame clones alone and lacks a portion of them. This sample carries roughly 21,000 clones, roughly 79% of them seen once, and the ten largest clones take about a sixth. Sequencing used CD4+ T cells from PBMCs, cultured in vitro. The receptors shown here come from a human donor in good health. The CDR3 runs from the conserved cysteine through the conserved F or W. Fields, in order: D gene, V gene, clone size, J gene, CDR3 protein, CDR3 DNA. A D gene is named only where the DNA matches it firmly. The size field is filled for only some rows; it gives once, few, many or a size class.

-,TRBV7-3,-,TRBJ2-2,CASRQGGVAGELFF,TGTGCCAGCAGGCAGGGAGGAGTAGCCGGGGAGCTGTTTTTT
-,TRBV11-3,-,TRBJ2-1,CASSLNGATNEQFF,TGTGCCAGCAGCTTAAACGGGGCCACGAATGAGCAGTTCTTC
TRBD2,TRBV10-3,-,TRBJ2-2,CAIRLAGDTGELFF,TGTGCCATTCGCCTAGCGGGAGACACCGGGGAGCTGTTTTTT
TRBD2,TRBV4-2,-,TRBJ2-1,CASSQDYSGIYNEQFF,TGTGCCAGCAGCCAAGATTACAGCGGGATTTACAATGAGCAGTTCTTC
TRBD2,TRBV6-2/TRBV6-3,few,TRBJ2-1,CASSYSPPSGIYNEQFF,TGTGCCAGCAGTTACTCCCCACCTAGCGGGATCTACAATGAGCAGTTCTTC
-,TRBV9,-,TRBJ1-3,CASSVEGRHGNTIYF,TGTGCCAGCAGCGTAGAGGGGAGGCACGGAAACACCATATATTTT
-,TRBV2,-,TRBJ1-2,CASSGGAGYGYTF,TGTGCCAGCAGTGGAGGGGCCGGATATGGCTACACCTTC
-,TRBV5-1,-,TRBJ2-1,CASSHGGVDNEQFF,TGCGCCAGCAGCCACGGTGGGGTTGACAATGAGCAGTTCTTC
-,TRBV24-1,once,TRBJ1-2,CATSDPGRGRDGYTF,TGTGCCACCAGTGATCCAGGGAGGGGGAGAGATGGCTACACCTTC
-,TRBV6-5,-,TRBJ1-2,CASSLGANYGYTF,TGTGCCAGCTCGTTAGGAGCTAACTATGGCTACACCTTC
-,TRBV29-1,-,TRBJ1-2,CSVDSYGYTF,TGCAGCGTTGACAGCTATGGCTACACCTTC
-,TRBV28,-,TRBJ2-1,CASRPTTDYNEQFF,TGTGCCAGCAGACCCACGACGGACTACAATGAGCAGTTCTTC
-,TRBV25-1,-,TRBJ1-4,CASSEFEKLFF,TGTGCCAGCAGTGAATTTGAAAAACTGTTTTTT
-,TRBV30,-,TRBJ1-2,CAWSNPTMVTAYGYTF,TGTGCCTGGAGTAACCCCACCATGGTAACCGCCTATGGCTACACCTTC
-,TRBV9,once,TRBJ1-2,CASSVGVGNNGYTF,TGTGCCAGCAGCGTAGGGGTGGGCAACAATGGCTACACCTTC
TRBD1,TRBV9,few,TRBJ1-4,CASSVRDSSEKLFF,TGTGCCAGCAGCGTCCGGGACAGTAGCGAAAAACTGTTTTTT
-,TRBV12-3/TRBV12-4,-,TRBJ2-7,CASSDLGYEQYF,TGTGCCAGCAGTGATTTAGGCTACGAGCAGTACTTC
-,TRBV12-3/TRBV12-4,once,TRBJ2-2,CASSLYTGELFF,TGTGCCAGCAGTCTCTACACCGGGGAGCTGTTTTTT
-,TRBV19,-,TRBJ2-3,CASSISGVRADTQYF,TGTGCCAGTAGTATCTCAGGGGTGAGGGCAGATACGCAGTATTTT
-,TRBV6-5,-,TRBJ1-1,CASSYSPTTGTEAFF,TGTGCCAGCAGTTACTCGCCCACGACGGGCACTGAAGCTTTCTTT
-,TRBV4-1,-,TRBJ2-5,CASSQDPGSQETQYF,TGCGCCAGCAGCCAAGATCCCGGCTCACAAGAGACCCAGTACTTC
-,TRBV15,-,TRBJ1-4,CATSRGFDDEKLFF,TGTGCCACCAGCAGAGGATTCGACGATGAAAAACTGTTTTTT
TRBD1,TRBV7-9,-,TRBJ2-5,CASSLAGQNQETQYF,TGTGCCAGCAGCTTAGCGGGACAGAACCAAGAGACCCAGTACTTC
-,TRBV4-2,-,TRBJ1-1,CASSRGTSMNTEAFF,TGTGCCAGCAGCCGAGGGACATCCATGAACACTGAAGCTTTCTTT
TRBD1,TRBV6-5,-,TRBJ1-3,CASRTGDTGNTIYF,TGTGCCAGCCGGACAGGGGACACTGGAAACACCATATATTTT
TRBD2,TRBV7-3,-,TRBJ2-1,CASSLTSGGWDEQFF,TGTGCCAGCAGCTTGACTAGCGGGGGCTGGGATGAGCAGTTCTTC
TRBD1,TRBV3-1/TRBV3-2,-,TRBJ2-3,CASSRNRGLETDTQYF,TGTGCCAGCAGCCGAAACAGGGGGCTTGAAACAGATACGCAGTATTTT
-,TRBV3-1/TRBV3-2,-,TRBJ1-1,CASSQSGPLTAFF,TGTGCCAGCAGCCAATCCGGGCCTCTGACCGCTTTCTTT
TRBD1,TRBV5-1,-,TRBJ2-6,CASSAIQGTGGAGANVLTF,TGCGCCAGCAGCGCAATCCAAGGGACAGGGGGTGCTGGGGCCAACGTCCTGACTTTC
-,TRBV7-3,once,TRBJ2-1,CASSPGLNNEQFF,TGTGCCAGCAGCCCAGGACTCAACAATGAGCAGTTCTTC